A selection of T cell receptor beta chains follows, all from one sample in a study of blood T cells in healthy people across ages. TCRdb reanalysed the 5' RACE reads using MiXCR and keeps one entry per CDR3 protein. The data show about 800,000 distinct CDR3 sequences, roughly 25% seen once. The same data also contributed to another study, on T cells of mothers and their children.

Sequencing used blood. The receptors were gathered from a boy aged 5-17 years in good health. Each CDR3 is given with its conserved first and last residue. The D gene is left open where the match is weak. Clone size, where shown, is once, few, many, or a class for clones that have expanded.

d_call	v_call	j_call	clone_size	cdr3_nt	cdr3_aa
.	TRBV19	TRBJ2-7	.	TGTGCCAGTCGGGGGCAGGGTTCATCTTACGAGCAGTACTTC	CASRGQGSSYEQYF
.	TRBV3-1	TRBJ2-1	.	TGTGCCAGCAGCCAAGTCGGTGTGAAGGGGAATGAGCAGTTCTTC	CASSQVGVKGNEQFF
.	TRBV5-6	TRBJ2-1	few	TGTGCCAGCAGCCCTAGGGGTCCGTCCTACAATGAGCAGTTCTTC	CASSPRGPSYNEQFF
TRBD2	TRBV29-1	TRBJ2-1	.	TGCAGCGTTGAACATGGGCTAGCGGGCGAGCAGTTCTTC	CSVEHGLAGEQFF
TRBD2	TRBV4-2	TRBJ2-2	few	TGTGCCAGCAGCCAAGAAGGACTAGCGAGAGGGACCGGGGAGCTGTTTTTT	CASSQEGLARGTGELFF
.	TRBV7-2	TRBJ2-1	.	TGTGCCAGCAGCTTAGCGTTTGTTTCCCGATTAAACAATGAGCAGTTCTTC	CASSLAFVSRLNNEQFF
.	TRBV9	TRBJ2-1	.	TGTGCCAGCAGCGAGACGAAGTACAATGAGCAGTTCTTC	CASSETKYNEQFF
.	TRBV5-1	TRBJ2-7	once	TGCGCCAGCAGCTGGAACAGGGCCTACGAGCAGTACTTC	CASSWNRAYEQYF
.	TRBV4-1	TRBJ1-2	few	TGCGCCAGCAGCCAAGATACCCTTAACTATGGCTACACCTTC	CASSQDTLNYGYTF
TRBD2	TRBV2	TRBJ2-6	.	TGTGCCAGCAGTGACCGCGGGGGCTCTGGGGCCAACGTCCTGACTTTC	CASSDRGGSGANVLTF
TRBD1	TRBV27	TRBJ1-1	.	TGTGCCAGCCGCCCGACAGGGCTCGTGAACACTGAAGCTTTCTTT	CASRPTGLVNTEAFF
.	TRBV6-2/TRBV6-3	TRBJ2-3	many	TGTGCCAGCAGTTCCCGAGGGGATACGCAGTATTTT	CASSSRGDTQYF
.	TRBV7-9	TRBJ1-1	.	TGTACCAGCAGCCGAAGGTTTACGAACACTGAAGCTTTCTTT	CTSSRRFTNTEAFF
TRBD2	TRBV28	TRBJ2-7	few	TGTGCCAGCAGAGCTCGTAGCGGGAGCTCTTACGAGCAGTACTTC	CASRARSGSSYEQYF
.	TRBV6-6	TRBJ1-1	few	TGTGCCAGCAGTTATGAGACAGTCGACGTGAACACTGAAGCTTTCTTT	CASSYETVDVNTEAFF
.	TRBV18	TRBJ2-6	.	TGTGCCAGCTCACCACCGTACAGCCACTCTGGGGCCAACGTCCTGACTTTC	CASSPPYSHSGANVLTF
.	TRBV20-1	TRBJ2-3	many	TGCAGCGCGAGGGCGGCATCCACAGATACGCAGTATTTT	CSARAASTDTQYF
.	TRBV9	TRBJ2-7	.	TGTGCCAGCAGCGTAGGTGGCAACGCCTACGAGCAGTACTTC	CASSVGGNAYEQYF
.	TRBV14	TRBJ2-1	few	TGTGCCAGCAGCCAGTTTTTGGGGCACAATGAGCAGTTCTTC	CASSQFLGHNEQFF
TRBD2	TRBV20-1	TRBJ2-5	few	TGCAGTGCCAAGACTAGCGGGGGGCAAGAGACCCAGTACTTC	CSAKTSGGQETQYF
TRBD1	TRBV2	TRBJ2-1	few	TGTGCCAGCGGTACCCCGGGACAGGGGTTTGAGACCCAGTTCTTC	CASGTPGQGFETQFF
.	TRBV6-2/TRBV6-3	TRBJ2-5	.	TGTGCCAGCAGTTACTTGACCGAGACCCAGTACTTC	CASSYLTETQYF
.	TRBV3-1	TRBJ1-1	.	TGTGCCAGCAGCCAAGTGGCCGGGCACGTCGTGAACACTGAAGCTTTCTTT	CASSQVAGHVVNTEAFF
.	TRBV20-1	TRBJ2-5	.	TGCAGTGGCAGGAAGTTTGCGTTCCAAGAGACCCAGTACTTC	CSGRKFAFQETQYF
TRBD1	TRBV6-5	TRBJ1-5	.	TGTGCCAGCAGCCGGGGACAGGGAGGTCAGCCCCAGCATTTT	CASSRGQGGQPQHF
TRBD1	TRBV9	TRBJ2-5	.	TGTGCCAGCAGCGGAAGGGACAGCCCCCAAGAGACCCAGTACTTC	CASSGRDSPQETQYF
.	TRBV7-3	TRBJ2-5	.	TGTGCCAGCAGCTCCTCTGGGGAAATCAGGGAGACCCAGTACTTC	CASSSSGEIRETQYF
.	TRBV5-1	TRBJ1-2	.	TGTGCCAGCAGTTTGGAGGGAACTAACTATGGCTACACCTTC	CASSLEGTNYGYTF
.	TRBV2	TRBJ2-3	.	TGTGCCAGCAGCGCGATTCGGGGCCTCACAGATACGCAGTATTTT	CASSAIRGLTDTQYF
.	TRBV7-2	TRBJ1-4	.	TGTGCCAGCAGCCCCAGCGGGGGCGGGACTAATGAAAAACTGTTTTTT	CASSPSGGGTNEKLFF
TRBD2	TRBV4-2	TRBJ2-5	.	TGTGCCAGCAGCCAAAAGTGGGCGGGAGGGCACCAAGAGACCCAGTACTTC	CASSQKWAGGHQETQYF
TRBD1	TRBV7-6	TRBJ1-2	.	TGTGCCAGCAGCCCTTCGACAGGGGAGAGTGGCTATGGCTACACCTTC	CASSPSTGESGYGYTF
TRBD2	TRBV24-1	TRBJ2-5	.	TGTGCCACCAGTGATGGGGGGATTAGCGGGGTAGAGACCCAGTACTTC	CATSDGGISGVETQYF
TRBD2	TRBV27	TRBJ2-7	.	TGTGCCAGCCTTCCGTCGGCGGGGGCCTACGAGCAGTACTTC	CASLPSAGAYEQYF
.	TRBV6-5	TRBJ1-6	.	TGTGCCAGCAGTTCAGAGGGGAGTAATCCCCTCCACTTT	CASSSEGSNPLHF
TRBD1	TRBV12-3/TRBV12-4	TRBJ2-1	few	TGTGCCAGCAGCCGGACAGGGAGCAATGAGCAGTTCTTC	CASSRTGSNEQFF
.	TRBV21-1	TRBJ2-5	.	TGTGCCAGCAGCAGGGGACCAAACATCCAAGAGACCCAGTACTTC	CASSRGPNIQETQYF
.	TRBV20-1	TRBJ1-4	.	TGCAGTGCTAGAGATGTGTACAGCACTAATGAAAAACTGTTTTTT	CSARDVYSTNEKLFF
.	TRBV28	TRBJ1-4	many	TGTGCCAGCAGTTTATCTCGCAGGAATGAAAAACTGTTTTTT	CASSLSRRNEKLFF
.	TRBV20-1	TRBJ2-3	.	TGCAGTGCTAGAGAGGGAAAAGGGCGCCCTAGCACAGATACGCAGTATTTT	CSAREGKGRPSTDTQYF
.	TRBV24-1	TRBJ2-5	.	TGTGCCACCAGTGGGGCGGGTGAAGAGACCCAGTACTTC	CATSGAGEETQYF
.	TRBV12-3/TRBV12-4	TRBJ2-3	few	TGTGCCAGCAGTAATAGGGGGGGGACAGATACGCAGTATTTT	CASSNRGGTDTQYF
.	TRBV11-2	TRBJ2-5	.	TGTGCCAGCAGCTTAAAGGGTCGGGCCTTTGGGGAGACCCAGTACTTC	CASSLKGRAFGETQYF
TRBD1	TRBV18	TRBJ2-1	.	TGTGCCAGCTCACCAGCGGGACAGGGCTACAATGAGCAGTTCTTC	CASSPAGQGYNEQFF
.	TRBV20-1	TRBJ2-7	few	TGCAGTGCTAGAGATAGTCTGTCAATCGGTCTAGGCTACGAGCAGTACTTC	CSARDSLSIGLGYEQYF
TRBD2	TRBV4-1	TRBJ2-3	few	TGCGCCAGCAGCCAAGACCTAGCGGGGACCACAGATACGCAGTATTTT	CASSQDLAGTTDTQYF
.	TRBV6-6	TRBJ2-1	.	TGTGCCAGCAGTTGGGGCCGGGGAGGGGGCACCTACAATGAGCAGTTCTTC	CASSWGRGGGTYNEQFF
.	TRBV24-1	TRBJ2-7	.	TGTGCCACCGCCGAGGGCGGTGGCTACGAGCAGTACTTC	CATAEGGGYEQYF
.	TRBV5-1	TRBJ2-3	.	TGCGCCAGCAGCTTAACAGGGATGGGCACAGATACGCAGGGTTTT	CASSLTGMGTDTQGF
TRBD1	TRBV12-3/TRBV12-4	TRBJ2-7	.	TGTGCCAGCAGTGACGGGACAGGAGACTTCCTGGAGCAGTACTTC	CASSDGTGDFLEQYF
.	TRBV4-1	TRBJ2-3	.	TGCGCCAGCAGCCCTCCGGGCCTCAATTTGGGGGATACGCAGTATTTT	CASSPPGLNLGDTQYF
.	TRBV5-1	TRBJ2-5	.	TGCGCCAGCAGGGCAGCACAAGGGACCCAGTACTTC	CASRAAQGTQYF
TRBD1	TRBV7-2	TRBJ1-1	once	TGTGCCAGCAGACCAGGGGGGGGCGTTGAAGCTTTCTTT	CASRPGGGVEAFF
.	TRBV15	TRBJ1-2	.	TGTGCCACCAGCAGAGTTCCCGGCAGCGGCTATGGCTACACCTTC	CATSRVPGSGYGYTF
TRBD1	TRBV20-1	TRBJ2-5	.	TGCAGTGCTACGACAGGGGGAGGAGAGACCCAGTACTTC	CSATTGGGETQYF